This T cell receptor (beta chain) appears in the sequencing data of a study of blood T cell repertoires in COVID-19. CDR3 length equals 18 residues. CDR1 is PRHDT and CDR2 is FYEKMQ in the germline V gene (reference sequence). V lost 4 bases, J lost 7 bases, and 18 bases stayed unmatched. The repertoire was sequenced with immunoSEQ multiplex PCR; TCRdb's copy has only in-frame clones and lacks some. This table has 200,000 to 250,000 clones, 80% to 95% appearing once. The chain combines TRBV13 with TRBJ2-5; 10 nucleotides line up with TRBD2. Material for sequencing was PBMCs or T cells enriched from blood (not recorded which). The sequence came from a young woman who had recovered from COVID-19. The CDR3 here is CASSSQTYVSGGPGTQYF. The CDR3 DNA follows: TGTGCCAGCAGCTCTCAGACCTACGTTAGCGGGGGGCCCGGGACCCAGTACTTC.